The next 20 T cell receptor beta chains were all read from a single sample in a study of T-cell memory formation after mild COVID-19. TCRdb re-analysed the 5' RACE reads in MiXCR, keeping a single row per CDR3 protein. The data show around 200,000 distinct CDR3 sequences, with about a fifth seen just once and 3% to 4% held by the top ten. The sequenced sample consisted of PBMCs or a T cell subset sorted from them (not recorded which). The receptors here all came from a man aged 18 to 29 who had mild COVID-19 (a few samples of this study predate the infection). Cell type and time point are not known.

This rearrangement joins TRBV21-1 to TRBJ1-4; TRBD1 was called by the table and not checked on the DNA. TRBV21-1 is listed as a pseudogene. This CDR3 has 19 amino acids. CDR3 DNA: TGTGCCAGCAGCAAAGACAATCCGGGGGAACCCATAACTAATGAAAAACTGTTTTTT. This translates into CASSKDNPGEPITNEKLFF.

The V and J genes are TRBV5-5 and TRBJ2-1; D is ambiguous. This CDR3 region has 15 residues. Per the germline V gene, CDR1 is SGHKS and CDR2 is YYEKEE (reference sequence). V was clipped by 0 bases and J by 7 bases, with 14 bases between them. The CDR3 protein is CASSLDSRTVNEQFF. In nucleotides, the CDR3 is TGTGCCAGCAGCTTGGATTCGAGGACGGTAAATGAGCAGTTCTTC. The full variable domain, rest sourced from reference TRBV5-5 and TRBJ2-1, is DAGVTQSPTHLIKTRGQQVTLRCSPISGHKSVSWYQQVLGQGPQFIFQYYEKEERGRGNFPDRFSARQFPNYSSELNVNALLLGDSALYLCASSLDSRTVNEQFFGPGTRLTVL.

The V gene is TRBV10-3, the J gene TRBJ2-2; D remains unclear. The V and J ends lost 2 bases and 0 bases respectively, with 10 bases between them. The CDR3 is 16 amino acids. Looked up from germline, CDR1 is ENHRY and CDR2 is SYGVKD. CDR3 DNA: TGTGCCATCAGTGAGGGCCGGTTCGCGAACACCGGGGAGCTGTTTTTT. It translates to CAISEGRFANTGELFF.

This chain links TRBV3-1 with TRBJ2-1; possible D gene TRBD2, 6 bases. V lost 1 base to trimming and J lost 8 bases, with 12 bases between them. The CDR3 contains 14 residues. The V gene's germline CDR1 is LGHDT and CDR2 YNNKEL (reference sequence). The CDR3 DNA sequence: TGTGCCAGCAGCCAAGTGTCAGGCGGGGATGAGCAGTTCTTC. It specifies CASSQVSGGDEQFF.

The genes are TRBV20-1 and TRBJ2-7, with D possibly being TRBD1 (5 bases). The CDR3 runs 12 residues. Trimming took off 3 bases at V and 6 bases at J, with 12 bases between the two ends. From germline, CDR1 is DFQATT and CDR2 SNEGSKA (reference sequence). The CDR3, as DNA: TGCAGTGCTAGCTCTCCAGGGCGCGAGCAGTACTTC. Amino acid sequence: CSASSPGREQYF.

This clonotype was counted ten times or more. The chain links TRBV12-3 or TRBV12-4 to TRBJ2-5, with D perhaps TRBD1 or TRBD2 (6 bases each). The CDR3 consists of 15 residues. V lost 6 bases, J lost 1 base, and 15 bases lay in between. CDR3 DNA sequence: TGTGCCAGCAGCCCAAGGGGGGCTCTCCAAGAGACCCAGTACTTC. Translating it yields CASSPRGALQETQYF.

The chain links TRBV12-3 or TRBV12-4 to TRBJ2-5; 7 bases are shared with TRBD1. This CDR3 contains 15 residues. V trimming: 6 bases; J trimming: 4 bases; junction bases outside the gene matches: 11. Here the CDR3 reads CASSPRQGGGETQYF. The CDR3 region has the DNA TGTGCCAGCAGCCCGCGACAGGGTGGCGGAGAGACCCAGTACTTC.

This clonotype was seen a few times. The chain combines TRBV29-1 with TRBJ1-5; the D gene is possibly TRBD1 (5 bases). Deletions cut 4 bases from V and 6 bases from J, with 16 bases between. Germline values: CDR1 SQVTM, CDR2 ANQGSEA. This CDR3 spans 14 amino acids. The CDR3 is CSVVVGANSQPQHF. Written as DNA, the CDR3 is TGCAGCGTTGTCGTAGGGGCCAACAGTCAGCCCCAGCATTTT. Supplemented by reference TRBV29-1 and TRBJ1-5, the full variable domain reads SAVISQKPSRDICQRGTSLTIQCQVDSQVTMMFWYRQQPGQSLTLIATANQGSEATYESGFVIDKFPISRPNLTFSTLTVSNMSPEDSSIYLCSVVVGANSQPQHFGDGTRLSIL.

This clonotype was picked up a small number of times. The chain is built from TRBV3-1 and TRBJ1-2; D uncertain. This CDR3 spans 15 amino acids. Germline V gives CDR1 LGHDT, CDR2 YNNKEL (reference sequence). The V end lost 0 bases, the J end lost 4 bases, and 12 bases lay between the germline ends. DNA of the CDR3: TGTGCCAGCAGCCAAGACCCCAGGCAGGTCTATGGCTACACCTTC. Its protein product is CASSQDPRQVYGYTF.

The gene calls are TRBV7-6 and TRBJ2-1, with 9 bases lining up with TRBD2. The length of the CDR3 is 17 residues. V gave up 1 base and J gave up 2 bases; unmatched junction bases: 6. CDR1 and CDR2 from the germline V gene are SGHVS and FNYEAQ. CDR3 sequence reads: CASSLVSSGATYNEQFF. The CDR3 nucleotides read TGTGCCAGCAGCTTAGTTTCTAGCGGGGCGACCTACAATGAGCAGTTCTTC.

This clonotype was seen once. V is TRBV5-1 and J is TRBJ1-4, with 7 bases lining up with TRBD1. J gave up 2 bases and V 2 bases, and 9 bases lay outside the gene matches. Germline V gene sequence: CDR1 SGHRS, CDR2 YFSETQ. CDR3 length: 17 amino acids. The CDR3 is CASSFSGATGTNEKLFF. The CDR3, as DNA: TGCGCCAGCAGCTTTAGCGGCGCGACAGGGACTAATGAAAAACTGTTTTTT.

The sample holds a few counts of this clonotype. The V call is TRBV20-1, the J call TRBJ2-7; D gene ambiguous. The V gene lost 1 base and the J gene lost 5 bases, with 9 bases spanning the gap. Germline CDR1 DFQATT, CDR2 SNEGSKA (reference sequence). CDR3 length: 12 amino acids. The DNA for the CDR3 is TGCAGTGCTAGAGGCGGTGGCGACGAGCAGTACGTC. Its protein is CSARGGGDEQYV.

In this sample, this clonotype turned up a few times. The V and J genes are TRBV5-8 and TRBJ2-5; TRBD1 agrees at 7 bases. J gave up 7 bases and V 4 bases, and 10 bases lay outside the gene matches. Germline CDR1 reads SGHTS; CDR2 reads YDEGEE. The length of the CDR3 is 14 residues. CDR3 nucleotide sequence: TGTGCCAGCAGCCAGACAGGGCGCCCGTCGACCCAGTACTTC. This sequence encodes CASSQTGRPSTQYF.

The V gene is TRBV20-1, the J gene TRBJ2-3, with D possibly TRBD1 on 6 matching bases. CDR1 DFQATT and CDR2 SNEGSKA come from the germline V gene (reference sequence). The CDR3 consists of 14 residues. Trimming cost V 2 bases and J 8 bases, with 17 bases left between them. The CDR3 sequence: CSARLRTGSVTQYF. CDR3 in DNA: TGCAGTGCTAGACTTAGAACAGGGAGCGTTACGCAGTATTTT.

This clonotype was seen many times. The gene calls are TRBV7-8 and TRBJ2-5, with 7 bases fitting TRBD1. The CDR3 has 12 residues. The V segment lost 8 bases and the J segment 5 bases; nucleotides outside the gene matches: 5. Looked up from germline, CDR1 is SGHVS and CDR2 is FQNEAQ. The CDR3 is CASGRDSETQYF. For the CDR3, the DNA is TGTGCCAGCGGACGGGACAGTGAGACCCAGTACTTC.

The chain couples TRBV3-1 to TRBJ2-2, with a tentative D call TRBD2 (6 bases). Looked up from germline, CDR1 is LGHDT and CDR2 is YNNKEL (reference sequence). V was clipped by 4 bases and J by 7 bases, with 10 bases between them. The CDR3 has 13 residues. CDR3 in amino acids: CASSPSGVGELFF. The CDR3, as DNA: TGTGCCAGCAGCCCCTCGGGGGTCGGGGAGCTGTTTTTT.

The DNA of the CDR3 is TGTGCCAGCAGCTCCCTCAGCACAGATACGCAGTATTTT. Translation: CASSSLSTDTQYF. The rearrangement links TRBV7-3 to TRBJ2-3; D call uncertain. The V gene lost 4 bases and the J gene lost 0 bases, with 5 bases spanning the gap. This CDR3 is built from 13 residues. CDR1 is SGHTA, CDR2 FQGTGA, per germline.

This clonotype has just a few counts. J is TRBJ1-3 and V is TRBV4-3; D might be TRBD1 (5 bases). The germline V and J ends were trimmed by 4 bases and 14 bases, with 24 bases remaining between them. The CDR3 is made up of 15 amino acids. Looked up from germline, CDR1 is LGHNA and CDR2 is YSLEER. DNA of the CDR3: TGCGCCAGCAGCCGAGGGACGGACGGCGTGGATCGGTTATATTTT. Its translation: CASSRGTDGVDRLYF.

The J gene is TRBJ2-2, the V gene TRBV11-2; unclear D gene. There are 11 residues in the CDR3. The germline V gene has CDR1 SGHAT and CDR2 FQNNGV. V lost 5 bases and J 7 bases, leaving 5 bases between the germline ends. The CDR3 protein is CASSLDGELFF. As DNA, the CDR3 is TGTGCCAGCAGCCTGGACGGGGAGCTGTTTTTT.

V gene TRBV20-1 combines with J gene TRBJ1-1; no clear D. The length of the CDR3 is 13 residues. Trimming shortened V by 5 bases and J by 4 bases, and 14 bases separated the two germline ends. Per germline, CDR1 DFQATT and CDR2 SNEGSKA (reference sequence). The DNA of the CDR3 is TGCAGTGCTTCACCCGGGGTACCCACTGAAGCTTTCTTT. It is translated as CSASPGVPTEAFF.